This T cell receptor (beta chain) emerged from a study of blood T cell repertoires in COVID-19. Study context: Italy, Spain and the United States were the sources of the convalescent and acute COVID-19 samples.

The V and J ends lost 0 bases and 1 base, in that order; junction bases with no gene match: 3. The length of the CDR3 is 16 residues. Germline V lookup: CDR1 GTSNPN, CDR2 SVGIG (reference sequence). In the original workflow: Nucleated cell number was recorded as an estimate derived from reference gene primer amplification. Assay: immunoSEQ multiplex PCR; the TCRdb copy retains only in-frame clones and omits some. The DNA was the basis for D and trimming; V, J and clone size are from that table. The repertoire holds around 25,000 clones, with approximately 82% as singletons. This clonotype was obtained from an older man with acute or convalescent COVID-19. The chain links TRBV30 to TRBJ2-3; 11 positions agree with TRBD2. Sequences were obtained from peripheral blood. CDR3 DNA sequence: TGTGCCTGGAGTGTACCACTAGCGGGAGGCACAGATACGCAGTATTTT. Translated, it gives CAWSVPLAGGTDTQYF.